The 9 T cell receptor beta chains reported below all come from one sample, sequenced in a study of cytomegalovirus exposure and HLA in healthy donors. With 60 Vbeta and 13 Jbeta primers, the PCR was carried out. This table comes from immunoSEQ multiplex PCR, and its TCRdb copy is limited to in-frame clones, with some not included. The sample lists hundreds of thousands of clones, approximately 80% occurring once. Input material: PBMCs. The receptors here all came from a man aged 40-49 years in good health and CMV-seronegative.

CDR3 sequence reads: CASSLQGIDGYTF. As DNA, the CDR3 is TGCGCCAGCAGCTTACAGGGTATCGATGGCTACACCTTC. The V and J genes are TRBV5-1 and TRBJ1-2, with a possible D match to TRBD1 (6 bases). V shed 2 bases and J shed 6 bases, with 11 bases lying between them. Per the germline V gene, CDR1 is SGHRS and CDR2 is YFSETQ. This CDR3 has 13 residues.

This clone has only a few counts. The chain joins TRBV6-1 to TRBJ1-2; D not certain. CDR1 is MNHNS, CDR2 SASEGT, per germline. This CDR3 spans 14 amino acids. Trimming removed 1 base from V and 5 bases from J, with 11 bases in between. CDR3 sequence (DNA): TGTGCCAGCAGTGAAGGGGGAGGCTTATATGGCTACACCTTC. It encodes CASSEGGGLYGYTF.

The table lists this clone with a few counts. This sequence joins TRBV29-1 and TRBJ2-1, with a weak D call TRBD1 (6 bases). Per germline, CDR1 SQVTM and CDR2 ANQGSEA. The CDR3 is 11 residues long. Between the trimmed V and J ends, which lost 4 bases and 7 bases, there was a span of 8 bases. CDR3 sequence reads: CSVVDRNEQFF. CDR3 coding DNA: TGCAGCGTTGTCGACAGGAATGAGCAGTTCTTC.

This clone was detected a few times. The rearrangement links TRBV11-2 to TRBJ2-3, with 7 bases matching TRBD2. The CDR3 extends over 17 amino acids. Germline-derived CDR1 and CDR2 are SGHAT and FQNNGV. Trimming cost V 2 bases and J 1 base; bases outside gene matches: 9. The CDR3 region has the DNA TGTGCCAGCAGCTTAAGTTGGAGCGGGGCTGGCACAGATACGCAGTATTTT. Translating gives CASSLSWSGAGTDTQYF.

The chain couples TRBV9 to TRBJ2-1, with TRBD2 matching 7 bases. This CDR3 spans 17 amino acids. Germline V lookup: CDR1 SGDLS, CDR2 YYNGEE. Trimming at V came to 0 bases and at J to 4 bases, leaving 10 bases not matched to a gene. The chain's CDR3 is CASSVGPSGNIYNEQFF. DNA for the CDR3: TGTGCCAGCAGCGTAGGACCTAGCGGAAATATATACAATGAGCAGTTCTTC.

This clone was observed a handful of times. The chain joins TRBV6-1 to TRBJ2-4, with a weak D call TRBD2 (5 bases). Germline-derived CDR1 and CDR2 are MNHNS and SASEGT. CDR3 length: 11 amino acids. Trimming pared 7 bases from V and 7 bases from J, leaving 8 bases between. CDR3 in DNA: TGTGCCAGCACTCCGGGGAACATTCAGTACTTC. Its protein product is CASTPGNIQYF.

The table lists this clone with a few counts. Other DNA sequences of this sample code for an identical CDR3. V is TRBV5-1 and J is TRBJ1-5, with a possible D match to TRBD1 (5 bases). The germline V and J ends were trimmed by 0 bases and 2 bases, with 9 bases remaining between them. In germline, CDR1 is SGHRS, CDR2 YFSETQ. The CDR3 runs 15 residues. CDR3 residues: CASSLEGQGNQPQHF. The CDR3 nucleotides are TGCGCCAGCAGCTTGGAGGGGCAGGGCAATCAGCCCCAGCATTTT. Full variable domain (outside the CDR3, taken from reference TRBV5-1 and TRBJ1-5): KAGVTQTPRYLIKTRGQQVTLSCSPISGHRSVSWYQQTPGQGLQFLFEYFSETQRNKGNFPGRFSGRQFSNSRSEMNVSTLELGDSALYLCASSLEGQGNQPQHFGDGTRLSIL.

On this clone itself: Its ends do not fully match the called genes, so a read error is possible. V is TRBV5-1 and J is TRBJ2-1, with unresolved D. The CDR3 loop spans 9 amino acids. CDR1 and CDR2 (germline): SGHRS, YFSETQ. Written as DNA, the CDR3 is TGCGCCAGCAGTCCTGGTACAGTCTTC. It encodes CASSPGTVF.

In DNA, the CDR3 is TGCGCCAGCAGCTCAACGGACAGGGTCAGCTCCTACGAGCAGTACTTC. Protein: CASSSTDRVSSYEQYF. The chain recombines TRBV5-1 with TRBJ2-7; 8 nucleotides line up with TRBD1. The trim removed 3 bases at V and 0 bases at J, leaving 8 bases unmatched. This CDR3 has 16 amino acids. The germline V gene encodes CDR1 SGHRS and CDR2 YFSETQ.